Following are 13 T cell receptor beta chains from one sample sequenced in a study of shared clonotypes between healthy human individuals. Generated by immunoSEQ multiplex PCR, the TCRdb table keeps only in-frame clones and is missing some. The sample includes 2 million to 2.5 million clones, around 92% of them seen just once. The sequencing input was naive CD4+ T cells from PBMCs. Stated subset: CD45RA+ positively selected. These receptor sequences come from a man between 18 and 29 years old in good health. Some clones in this sample may be carry-over from other donors' samples.

The V and J genes are TRBV14 and TRBJ2-3; D uncertain. Germline lookup yields CDR1 SGHDN and CDR2 FVKESK. The CDR3 runs 14 residues. Trimming took off 1 base at V and 6 bases at J, with 11 bases between the two ends. The CDR3 region has the DNA TGTGCCAGCAGCCAAGTCCAAGGTGGGGATACGCAGTATTTT. This gives the protein CASSQVQGGDTQYF.

The chain combines TRBV5-1 with TRBJ1-1; weak D call: TRBD1 (6 bases). This CDR3 has 12 amino acids. CDR1 and CDR2 from the germline V gene are SGHRS and YFSETQ. V lost 4 bases and J lost 7, with 11 bases in between. The CDR3 region is CASSRGTGEAFF. DNA for the CDR3: TGCGCCAGCAGCAGGGGGACCGGTGAAGCTTTCTTT.

On this clone itself: This same CDR3 is encoded by further DNA sequences in the sample. The chain recombines TRBV5-1 with TRBJ1-4; 11 bases agree with TRBD1. V trimming: 1 base; J trimming: 8 bases; junction bases outside the gene matches: 4. This CDR3 has 15 residues. The germline gives CDR1 SGHRS, CDR2 YFSETQ. As DNA, the CDR3 is TGCGCCAGCAGCTTGTTGGGACAGGGGGACGAAAAACTGTTTTTT. Encoded protein: CASSLLGQGDEKLFF.

CDR3: CASSRGTSASYNEQFF. The CDR3 DNA follows: TGTGCCAGCAGCCGTGGGACCAGCGCCTCCTACAATGAGCAGTTCTTC. The chain uses TRBV7-9 and TRBJ2-1; D assignment may be TRBD1 or TRBD2 (5 bases each). The CDR3 covers 16 residues. The germline V and J ends were trimmed by 5 bases and 0 bases, with 14 bases remaining between them. Germline V lookup: CDR1 SEHNR, CDR2 FQNEAQ (reference sequence).

The V gene is TRBV28, the J gene TRBJ1-4; D not resolved. This CDR3 has 15 amino acids. Deletions cut 4 bases from V and 6 bases from J, with 15 bases between. The V gene's germline CDR1 is MDHEN and CDR2 SYDVKM. This chain's CDR3 is CASSSFPGRDEKLFF. The CDR3 DNA reads TGTGCCAGCAGTTCCTTCCCCGGGAGGGATGAAAAACTGTTTTTT.

This chain connects TRBV29-1 to TRBJ2-7; 10 bases agree with TRBD2. The CDR3 runs to 18 residues. In germline, CDR1 is SQVTM, CDR2 ANQGSEA. J was trimmed by 1 base and V by 6 bases; bases with no gene match: 18. CDR3 loop: CSVGDGTAWTSGSYEQYF. For the CDR3, the DNA is TGCAGCGTAGGAGACGGGACGGCCTGGACTAGCGGTTCCTACGAGCAGTACTTC.

V is TRBV7-9 and J is TRBJ1-5; the D is unclear. The germline CDR1 and CDR2 sequences are SEHNR and FQNEAQ (reference sequence). The CDR3 consists of 14 residues. V was cut by 4 bases and J by 5 bases, with 12 bases left in between. For the CDR3, the DNA is TGTGCCAGCAGCTCCCCCAGGAATGATCAGCCCCAGCATTTT. The encoded protein is CASSSPRNDQPQHF.

This clone was picked up one time. Here the CDR3 reads CAISPLGLAPGEAFF. CDR3 sequence (DNA): TGTGCCATCAGTCCGCTAGGTTTGGCTCCGGGCGAAGCTTTCTTT. The chain joins TRBV10-3 to TRBJ1-1; D remains ambiguous. This CDR3 has 15 amino acids. Germline V lookup: CDR1 ENHRY, CDR2 SYGVKD. V shed 5 bases and J shed 8 bases, with 21 bases lying between them.

The chain has TRBV27 and TRBJ2-2, with 7 bases identical to TRBD2. The length of the CDR3 is 15 residues. J gave up 5 bases and V 1 base, and 4 bases lay outside the gene matches. CDR1 and CDR2 from the germline V gene are MNHEY and SMNVEV (reference sequence). CDR3 region: CASSLWGTITGELFF. The CDR3 DNA reads TGTGCCAGCAGTTTATGGGGGACTATTACCGGGGAGCTGTTTTTT.

This clone was counted between two and nine times. This rearrangement joins TRBV4-1 to TRBJ2-7; D remains ambiguous. The germline V gene has CDR1 MGHRA and CDR2 YSYEKL. Trimming left V 1 base short and J 0 bases short, with 4 bases between. The CDR3 is 13 residues long. The CDR3 protein is CASSQGPSYEQYF. CDR3 nucleotides: TGCGCCAGCAGCCAAGGACCCTCCTACGAGCAGTACTTC.

The chain joins TRBV7-2 to TRBJ2-1, with 8 bases fitting TRBD1. The germline V gene has CDR1 SGHTA and CDR2 FQGNSA. This CDR3 spans 13 amino acids. V lost 9 bases to trimming and J lost 5 bases; unmatched junction nucleotides: 6. CDR3 nucleotides: TGTGCCAGTCGGACAGGGCCAAACAATGAGCAGTTCTTC. Protein sequence: CASRTGPNNEQFF.

The chain combines TRBV4-1 with TRBJ1-3; 7 bases agree with TRBD1. Germline CDR1 MGHRA, CDR2 YSYEKL. The V gene end was trimmed by 1 base and the J gene end by 10 bases; junction bases not matched to a gene: 7. There are 14 residues in the CDR3. DNA for the CDR3: TGCGCCAGCAGCCAAGGAGACAGGGAGGGAACCATATATTTT. Translating it yields CASSQGDREGTIYF.

The J gene is TRBJ2-3, the V gene TRBV11-1, with D possibly called TRBD1 or TRBD2 (5 bases each). The germline V gene has CDR1 SGHAT and CDR2 FQDESV (reference sequence). Trimming took off 4 bases at V and 1 base at J, with 12 bases between the two ends. CDR3 size: 15 residues. The CDR3 DNA sequence: TGTGCCAGCAGCTACCCCGGGGACGGCACAGATACGCAGTATTTT. Translated: CASSYPGDGTDTQYF.